The TCR beta chain under discussion was sequenced for a study of cytomegalovirus exposure and HLA in healthy donors. Across the whole study: The use of the same platform for the 110 or so validation repertoires and the 550 to 850 first-cohort repertoires was reported by a later analysis.

The protocol was immunoSEQ multiplex PCR, while the TCRdb copy is restricted to in-frame clones and leaves out a portion. Here the sample spans about 60,000 clones, roughly 95% being singletons. Germline V gene sequence: CDR1 MNHEY, CDR2 SMNVEV (reference sequence). This CDR3 has 18 residues. The trim removed 3 bases at V and 7 bases at J, leaving 15 bases unmatched. Study-level results: The tendency of first-cohort TCR clusters to co-occur in the 100 to 150 validation repertoires emerged from a later analysis.

In regard to this clone: Antigen: not known.

The donors were part of the validation cohort, which consisted of roughly 120 subjects and was separate from the first cohort of under 850 subjects. This chain connects TRBV27 to TRBJ2-2, with 9 bases that match TRBD2. Sequencing used PBMCs. This TCR was sampled from a woman aged 18-29 years in good health and CMV-seronegative. The CDR3 nucleotides read TGTGCCAGCAGTTTGTGGGTAGCGGGAGTCGAAGGGATCGGGGAGCTGTTTTTT. Translated, it gives CASSLWVAGVEGIGELFF.